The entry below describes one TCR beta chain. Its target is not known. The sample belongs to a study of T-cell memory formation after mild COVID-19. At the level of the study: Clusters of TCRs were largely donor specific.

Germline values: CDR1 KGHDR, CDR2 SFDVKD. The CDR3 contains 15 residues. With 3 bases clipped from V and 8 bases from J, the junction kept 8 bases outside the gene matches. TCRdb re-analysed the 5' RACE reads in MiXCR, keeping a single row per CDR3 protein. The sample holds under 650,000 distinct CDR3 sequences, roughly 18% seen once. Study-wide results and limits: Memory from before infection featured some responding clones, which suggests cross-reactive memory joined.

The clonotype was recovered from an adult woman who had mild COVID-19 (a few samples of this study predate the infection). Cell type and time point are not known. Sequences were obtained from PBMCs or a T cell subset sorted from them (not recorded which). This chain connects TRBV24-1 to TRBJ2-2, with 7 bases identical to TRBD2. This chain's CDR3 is CATSDDPTSLGELFF. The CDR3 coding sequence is TGTGCCACCAGTGATGACCCGACTAGCCTTGGGGAGCTGTTTTTT.